Listed below are T cell receptor beta chains from one sample, sequenced in a study of shared clonotypes between healthy human individuals. Generated by immunoSEQ multiplex PCR, the TCRdb table keeps only in-frame clones and is missing some. The table records about 2 million clones, roughly 94% of them present only once. Input material: naive CD4+ T cells sorted from blood. These receptors were obtained from a man between 18 and 29 years old in good health. CDR3s include the opening cysteine and the closing phenylalanine or tryptophan. D genes are given only for firm matches. A row's size may be missing; if present it is once, few, many or a size class.

clone_size: -
d_call: -
v_call: TRBV5-6
j_call: TRBJ1-2
cdr3_aa: CASSLEVAGGYTF
cdr3_nt: TGTGCCAGCAGCTTGGAGGTCGCTGGAGGCTACACCTTC

clone_size: -
d_call: -
v_call: TRBV5-1
j_call: TRBJ2-3
cdr3_aa: CASSLPTDTQYF
cdr3_nt: TGCGCCAGCAGCTTACCCACAGATACGCAGTATTTT

clone_size: -
d_call: TRBD1
v_call: TRBV2
j_call: TRBJ1-6
cdr3_aa: CASRGTVYGSPLHF
cdr3_nt: TGTGCCAGCAGGGGGACAGTCTACGGTTCACCCCTCCACTTT

clone_size: -
d_call: -
v_call: TRBV6-5
j_call: TRBJ1-2
cdr3_aa: CASSYSGQSSYGYTF
cdr3_nt: TGTGCCAGCAGTTACTCCGGACAGTCTAGCTATGGCTACACCTTC

clone_size: once
d_call: -
v_call: TRBV4-1
j_call: TRBJ2-7
cdr3_aa: CASSQDHDYYEQYF
cdr3_nt: TGCGCCAGCAGCCAAGATCATGACTACTACGAGCAGTACTTC

clone_size: -
d_call: -
v_call: TRBV7-2
j_call: TRBJ2-3
cdr3_aa: CASSFQGPTDTQYF
cdr3_nt: TGTGCCAGCAGCTTTCAGGGACCCACAGATACGCAGTATTTT

clone_size: -
d_call: -
v_call: TRBV10-3
j_call: TRBJ2-3
cdr3_aa: CATLQGVGTDTQYF
cdr3_nt: TGTGCCACCCTACAGGGAGTGGGCACAGATACGCAGTATTTT

clone_size: -
d_call: -
v_call: TRBV10-1
j_call: TRBJ2-2
cdr3_aa: CASKESGNTGELFF
cdr3_nt: TGCGCCAGCAAGGAGTCGGGGAACACCGGGGAGCTGTTTTTT

clone_size: -
d_call: TRBD2
v_call: TRBV11-2
j_call: TRBJ2-7
cdr3_aa: CASSFLTSGSTQYF
cdr3_nt: TGTGCCAGCAGCTTTTTAACTAGCGGGTCGACTCAGTACTTC

clone_size: -
d_call: -
v_call: TRBV28
j_call: TRBJ1-5
cdr3_aa: CASREGQPYSNQPQHF
cdr3_nt: TGTGCCAGCAGGGAAGGACAGCCTTATAGCAATCAGCCCCAGCATTTT

clone_size: -
d_call: TRBD1
v_call: TRBV6-1
j_call: TRBJ1-2
cdr3_aa: CASSEGRGQVYGYTF
cdr3_nt: TGTGCCAGCAGTGAGGGCAGGGGGCAGGTCTATGGCTACACCTTC

clone_size: -
d_call: TRBD2
v_call: TRBV7-9
j_call: TRBJ2-1
cdr3_aa: CASSFFLAGYNEQFF
cdr3_nt: TGTGCCAGCAGCTTTTTTCTAGCGGGGTACAATGAGCAGTTCTTC

clone_size: few
d_call: TRBD1
v_call: TRBV28
j_call: TRBJ1-1
cdr3_aa: CASSLGQMNTEAFF
cdr3_nt: TGTGCCAGCAGTCTGGGACAGATGAACACTGAAGCTTTCTTT

clone_size: -
d_call: -
v_call: TRBV5-1
j_call: TRBJ1-3
cdr3_aa: CASSLVGRSSGNTIYF
cdr3_nt: TGCGCCAGCAGCTTGGTCGGCAGAAGCTCTGGAAACACCATATATTTT

clone_size: -
d_call: TRBD1
v_call: TRBV10-3
j_call: TRBJ2-1
cdr3_aa: CAIGPGTGGNEQFF
cdr3_nt: TGTGCCATCGGTCCCGGGACAGGGGGAAATGAGCAGTTCTTC

clone_size: -
d_call: -
v_call: TRBV28
j_call: TRBJ1-2
cdr3_aa: CASLAGNNYGYTF
cdr3_nt: TGTGCCAGCTTGGCAGGAAATAACTATGGCTACACCTTC

clone_size: once
d_call: TRBD1
v_call: TRBV6-6
j_call: TRBJ2-7
cdr3_aa: CASSGDRRSYEQYF
cdr3_nt: TGTGCCAGCAGTGGGGACAGGCGCTCCTACGAGCAGTACTTC

clone_size: -
d_call: TRBD2
v_call: TRBV9
j_call: TRBJ2-3
cdr3_aa: CASSVGREAGISTDTQYF
cdr3_nt: TGTGCCAGCAGCGTTGGGCGGGAGGCTGGGATTAGCACAGATACGCAGTATTTT

clone_size: -
d_call: TRBD1
v_call: TRBV5-4
j_call: TRBJ2-3
cdr3_aa: CASSSARDRVTDTQYF
cdr3_nt: TGTGCCAGCAGCTCTGCCCGGGACAGGGTCACAGATACGCAGTATTTT

clone_size: -
d_call: TRBD1
v_call: TRBV5-1
j_call: TRBJ1-3
cdr3_aa: CASSLEGTGGLSGNTIYF
cdr3_nt: TGCGCCAGCAGCTTGGAAGGGACAGGGGGACTCTCTGGAAACACCATATATTTT

clone_size: once
d_call: -
v_call: TRBV7-9
j_call: TRBJ1-2
cdr3_aa: CASSLDKDSSRYTF
cdr3_nt: TGTGCCAGCAGCTTAGATAAGGACAGTTCGCGCTACACCTTC

clone_size: -
d_call: -
v_call: TRBV19
j_call: TRBJ2-1
cdr3_aa: CASSPSRQYGANEQFF
cdr3_nt: TGTGCCAGTAGTCCCTCTCGACAGTATGGGGCCAATGAGCAGTTCTTC

clone_size: -
d_call: TRBD2
v_call: TRBV7-9
j_call: TRBJ2-3
cdr3_aa: CASSRLAGGPGDTQYF
cdr3_nt: TGTGCCAGCAGCCGGCTAGCGGGAGGGCCGGGAGATACGCAGTATTTT

clone_size: -
d_call: -
v_call: TRBV6-6
j_call: TRBJ1-4
cdr3_aa: CASSYVRATNEKLFF
cdr3_nt: TGTGCCAGCAGTTACGTGCGTGCAACTAATGAAAAACTGTTTTTT

clone_size: -
d_call: TRBD1
v_call: TRBV6-5
j_call: TRBJ1-2
cdr3_aa: CASKRDRNYGYTF
cdr3_nt: TGTGCCAGCAAAAGGGACAGAAACTATGGCTACACCTTC

clone_size: -
d_call: -
v_call: TRBV2
j_call: TRBJ2-2
cdr3_aa: CASREGPMNTGELFF
cdr3_nt: TGTGCCAGCCGCGAAGGCCCCATGAACACCGGGGAGCTGTTTTTT

clone_size: once
d_call: TRBD1
v_call: TRBV5-1
j_call: TRBJ1-2
cdr3_aa: CASSPGTDIYGYTF
cdr3_nt: TGCGCCAGCAGCCCGGGGACAGACATCTATGGCTACACCTTC

clone_size: -
d_call: TRBD1
v_call: TRBV7-2
j_call: TRBJ2-1
cdr3_aa: CASSLTGGSYNEQFF
cdr3_nt: TGTGCCAGCAGCTTAACAGGGGGCAGTTACAATGAGCAGTTCTTC

clone_size: -
d_call: TRBD1
v_call: TRBV9
j_call: TRBJ1-2
cdr3_aa: CASSVGRTGETGYTF
cdr3_nt: TGTGCCAGCAGCGTAGGACGGACAGGGGAAACCGGCTACACCTTC

clone_size: -
d_call: -
v_call: TRBV5-1
j_call: TRBJ2-7
cdr3_aa: CASSLALKGEGIYEQYF
cdr3_nt: TGCGCCAGCAGCTTGGCCTTGAAGGGAGAGGGCATCTACGAGCAGTACTTC

clone_size: -
d_call: TRBD1
v_call: TRBV7-9
j_call: TRBJ1-2
cdr3_aa: CASSTGGAGGYTF
cdr3_nt: TGTGCCAGTAGCACAGGGGGCGCTGGTGGCTACACCTTC

clone_size: -
d_call: TRBD1
v_call: TRBV7-2
j_call: TRBJ2-1
cdr3_aa: CASSPPLGTGPNEQFF
cdr3_nt: TGTGCCAGCAGCCCCCCACTGGGGACAGGCCCCAATGAGCAGTTCTTC

clone_size: -
d_call: -
v_call: TRBV27
j_call: TRBJ2-3
cdr3_aa: CASSSERATDTQYF
cdr3_nt: TGTGCCAGCAGCTCCGAGAGGGCAACAGATACGCAGTATTTT

clone_size: -
d_call: -
v_call: TRBV19
j_call: TRBJ2-3
cdr3_aa: CASRDPGTSTDTQYF
cdr3_nt: TGTGCCAGTAGAGATCCAGGGACTAGCACAGATACGCAGTATTTT

clone_size: -
d_call: TRBD1
v_call: TRBV9
j_call: TRBJ2-3
cdr3_aa: CASSVPVQGSTDTQYF
cdr3_nt: TGTGCCAGCAGCGTTCCCGTACAGGGGTCCACAGATACGCAGTATTTT

clone_size: -
d_call: TRBD2
v_call: TRBV9
j_call: TRBJ2-1
cdr3_aa: CASSVGLAVGNEQFF
cdr3_nt: TGTGCCAGCAGCGTAGGACTAGCGGTAGGCAATGAGCAGTTCTTC

clone_size: -
d_call: TRBD2
v_call: TRBV10-3
j_call: TRBJ2-7
cdr3_aa: CAISESGSWDHEQYF
cdr3_nt: TGTGCCATCAGCGAAAGCGGGAGCTGGGACCACGAGCAGTACTTC

clone_size: -
d_call: -
v_call: TRBV6-5
j_call: TRBJ1-2
cdr3_aa: CASTSGFNYGYTF
cdr3_nt: TGTGCCAGCACCTCAGGATTTAACTATGGCTACACCTTC

clone_size: -
d_call: TRBD2
v_call: TRBV2
j_call: TRBJ2-1
cdr3_aa: CASSPTSGRRNEQFF
cdr3_nt: TGTGCCAGCAGTCCGACTAGCGGGAGAAGGAATGAGCAGTTCTTC

clone_size: -
d_call: TRBD1
v_call: TRBV5-6
j_call: TRBJ2-5
cdr3_aa: CASSLVPTGGETQYF
cdr3_nt: TGTGCCAGCAGCTTGGTCCCGACAGGGGGAGAGACCCAGTACTTC

clone_size: -
d_call: -
v_call: TRBV6-4
j_call: TRBJ2-7
cdr3_aa: CASRDYRYF
cdr3_nt: TGTGCCAGCAGAGATTATCGGTACTTC

clone_size: -
d_call: -
v_call: TRBV7-3
j_call: TRBJ1-2
cdr3_aa: CASSLQGNYGYTF
cdr3_nt: TGTGCCAGCAGCTTGCAGGGAAACTATGGCTACACCTTC

clone_size: -
d_call: -
v_call: TRBV6-1
j_call: TRBJ1-2
cdr3_aa: CASSEAGDYGYTF
cdr3_nt: TGTGCCAGCAGTGAGGCAGGGGACTATGGCTACACCTTC

clone_size: -
d_call: TRBD2
v_call: TRBV7-9
j_call: TRBJ2-7
cdr3_aa: CASSQLAGVEQYF
cdr3_nt: TGTGCCAGCAGCCAACTAGCGGGAGTCGAGCAGTACTTC

clone_size: -
d_call: -
v_call: TRBV5-1
j_call: TRBJ2-3
cdr3_aa: CASSLDGTTTDTQYF
cdr3_nt: TGCGCCAGCAGCTTGGATGGGACAACCACAGATACGCAGTATTTT

clone_size: -
d_call: -
v_call: TRBV9
j_call: TRBJ1-1
cdr3_aa: CASSVGGWGENTEAFF
cdr3_nt: TGTGCCAGCAGCGTAGGCGGCTGGGGAGAGAACACTGAAGCTTTCTTT

clone_size: many
d_call: -
v_call: TRBV7-9
j_call: TRBJ2-7
cdr3_aa: CASSLAGPPEQYF
cdr3_nt: TGTGCCAGCAGCTTAGCTGGCCCACCGGAGCAGTACTTC